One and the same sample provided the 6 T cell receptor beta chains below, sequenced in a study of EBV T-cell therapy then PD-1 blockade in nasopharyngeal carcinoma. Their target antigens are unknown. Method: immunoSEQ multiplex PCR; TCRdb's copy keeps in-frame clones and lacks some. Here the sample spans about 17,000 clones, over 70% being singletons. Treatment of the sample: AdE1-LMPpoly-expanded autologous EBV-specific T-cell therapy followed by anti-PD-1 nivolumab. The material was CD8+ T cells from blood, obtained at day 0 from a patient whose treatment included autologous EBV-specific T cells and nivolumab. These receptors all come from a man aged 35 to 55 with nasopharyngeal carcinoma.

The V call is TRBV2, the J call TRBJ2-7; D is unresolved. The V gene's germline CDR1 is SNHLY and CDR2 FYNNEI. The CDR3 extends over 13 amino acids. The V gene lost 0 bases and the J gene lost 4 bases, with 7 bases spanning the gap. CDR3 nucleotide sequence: TGTGCCAGCAGTGAAGCCCCTTTTTACGAGCAGTACTTC. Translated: CASSEAPFYEQYF.

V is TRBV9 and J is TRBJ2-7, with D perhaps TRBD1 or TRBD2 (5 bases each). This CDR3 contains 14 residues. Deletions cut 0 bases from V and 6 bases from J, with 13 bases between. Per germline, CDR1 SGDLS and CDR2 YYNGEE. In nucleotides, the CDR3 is TGTGCCAGCAGCGTAGCAGTAGGGGCGGGCGAGCAGTACTTC. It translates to CASSVAVGAGEQYF.

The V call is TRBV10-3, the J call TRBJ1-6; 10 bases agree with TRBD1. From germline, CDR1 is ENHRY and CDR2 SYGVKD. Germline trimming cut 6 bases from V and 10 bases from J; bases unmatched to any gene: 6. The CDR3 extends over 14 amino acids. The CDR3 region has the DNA TGTGCCATCAGCCCGGGACAGGGGCAGTCACCCCTCCACTTT. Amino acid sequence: CAISPGQGQSPLHF.

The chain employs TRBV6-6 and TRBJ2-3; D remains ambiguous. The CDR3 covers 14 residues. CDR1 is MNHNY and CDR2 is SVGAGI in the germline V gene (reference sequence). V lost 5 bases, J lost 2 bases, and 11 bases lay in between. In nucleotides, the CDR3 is TGTGCCAGCAGTATGTGGGCTTTCACAGATACGCAGTATTTT. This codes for CASSMWAFTDTQYF.

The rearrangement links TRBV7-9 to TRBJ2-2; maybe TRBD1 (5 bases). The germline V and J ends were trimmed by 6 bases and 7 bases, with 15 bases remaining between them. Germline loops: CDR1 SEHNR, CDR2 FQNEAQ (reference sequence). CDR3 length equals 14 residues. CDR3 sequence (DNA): TGTGCCAGCAGGCAGGACAAAGGGCACGGGGAGCTGTTTTTT. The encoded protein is CASRQDKGHGELFF.

CDR3 sequence reads: CASSQGQGAVYEQYF. Written as DNA, the CDR3 is TGCGCCAGCAGCCAAGGCCAGGGGGCAGTTTACGAGCAGTACTTC. The chain joins TRBV4-1 to TRBJ2-7; 8 bases are a match to TRBD1. Per germline, CDR1 MGHRA and CDR2 YSYEKL. Unmatched junction bases numbered 6, after V lost 1 base and J lost 4 bases. This CDR3 is built from 15 residues.